The source of this T cell receptor (beta chain) is a study of long-term antiretroviral therapy in people with HIV. Germline assignment: CDR1 KGHSH and CDR2 LQKENI. The V gene end was trimmed by 6 bases and the J gene end by 5 bases; junction bases not matched to a gene: 9. The length of the CDR3 is 14 residues. They ran version v3.0 of the immunoSEQ assay at survey level. Produced via immunoSEQ multiplex PCR; TCRdb's table is partial and in-frame only. The sample includes 20,000 to 25,000 clones, 85% to 90% of them seen just once. For each donor, at least one pre-ART and at least two post-ART PBMC samples were available. Going into DNA extraction, samples held about 0.85-11 million cryopreserved PBMC.

The sequence was obtained from a woman in her thirties with HIV. This material consisted of unsorted PBMCs, taken 1.8 years before starting antiretroviral therapy. The rearrangement joins TRBV18 to TRBJ1-2, with TRBD1 matching over 7 bases. CDR3 DNA: TGTGCCAGCTCCCCAACAGGGGCCGATTATGGCTACACCTTC. This sequence encodes CASSPTGADYGYTF.